The next 25 T cell receptor beta chains were all read from a single sample in a study of T cell changes during pregnancy in multiple sclerosis (dated by TCRdb to the late 2010s). The library was produced with the immunoSEQ multiplex PCR assay. Held by TCRdb, this immuneACCESS table contains in-frame sequences only and omits some clones. Under half of the omission traces to an unresolved V gene where checked; the cause of the rest is unknown. The sample table holds 40,000 or so clones, of which around 89% were seen once. Approximately 6.7% of the sample belongs to the ten largest clones. This specimen consisted of CD8+ T cells from peripheral blood mononuclear cells, obtained in the third trimester of pregnancy. These TCRs come from a female donor with multiple sclerosis, enrolled in a pregnancy study.

V and J are TRBV27 and TRBJ2-3; 9 positions agree with TRBD1. Germline CDR1 is MNHEY and CDR2 is SMNVEV (reference sequence). The CDR3 consists of 14 residues. With 8 bases clipped from V and 1 base from J, the junction kept 4 bases outside the gene matches. The CDR3 loop is CASGDRARTDTQYF. The CDR3 DNA reads TGTGCCAGCGGGGACAGGGCACGCACAGATACGCAGTATTTT.

In this sample, this clone turned up once. This sequence joins TRBV19 and TRBJ2-7, with D tentatively TRBD1 (5 bases). Trimming shortened V by 5 bases and J by 0 bases, and 17 bases separated the two germline ends. Germline CDR1 reads LNHDA; CDR2 reads SQIVND (reference sequence). The CDR3 covers 16 residues. The CDR3 sequence: CASSDDRPSSSYEQYF. DNA of the CDR3: TGTGCCAGTAGTGACGACAGACCATCTAGCTCCTACGAGCAGTACTTC.

J is TRBJ2-2 and V is TRBV4-3, with D possibly TRBD1 on 5 matching bases. Germline loops: CDR1 LGHNA, CDR2 YSLEER. The V gene lost 4 bases and the J gene lost 7 bases, with 10 bases spanning the gap. The CDR3 runs 13 residues. Here the CDR3 reads CASSPRVSGELFF. CDR3 bases: TGCGCCAGCAGCCCCAGGGTGAGCGGGGAGCTGTTTTTT.

The CDR3 DNA reads TGTGCCAGTAGTATGGGACAGCAAGAGACCCAGTACTTC. As protein: CASSMGQQETQYF. The rearrangement joins TRBV19 to TRBJ2-5, with 7 positions matching TRBD1. CDR1 and CDR2 from the germline V gene are LNHDA and SQIVND (reference sequence). Unmatched junction bases numbered 0, after V lost 3 bases and J lost 2 bases. This CDR3 spans 13 amino acids.

The chain recombines TRBV10-3 with TRBJ1-2, with 7 positions matching TRBD1. CDR3 length: 12 residues. CDR1 and CDR2 from the germline V gene are ENHRY and SYGVKD. V trimming: 10 bases; J trimming: 8 bases; junction bases outside the gene matches: 10. For the CDR3, the DNA is TGTGCCAGCAGAGAGACAGGGTACGGCTACACCTTC. Translating gives CASRETGYGYTF.

The chain recombines TRBV6-5 with TRBJ1-2, with TRBD1 matching 7 bases. This CDR3 is built from 13 residues. Trimming removed 7 bases from V and 4 bases from J; junction bases left unmatched: 6. Germline-derived CDR1 and CDR2 are MNHEY and SVGAGI. The DNA for the CDR3 is TGTGCCAGCATTCCCCGACAGGGCTATGGCTACACCTTC. It specifies CASIPRQGYGYTF.

The J gene is TRBJ1-2, the V gene TRBV28; 7 positions match TRBD1. This CDR3 contains 15 residues. V trimming: 6 bases; J trimming: 3 bases; junction bases outside the gene matches: 10. From germline, CDR1 is MDHEN and CDR2 SYDVKM. The CDR3 reads CASSDRMGQHYGYTF. In DNA form, the CDR3 reads TGTGCCAGCAGCGACCGAATGGGACAGCACTATGGCTACACCTTC.

The V gene is TRBV7-9, the J gene TRBJ2-7; 7 positions agree with TRBD1. The length of the CDR3 is 16 residues. Germline V CDR1 and CDR2: SEHNR, FQNEAQ (reference sequence). With 1 base clipped from V and 6 bases from J, the junction kept 12 bases outside the gene matches. The chain's CDR3 is CASSLVSGRGWTEQYF. DNA of the CDR3: TGTGCCAGCAGCTTAGTAAGTGGCAGGGGGTGGACCGAGCAGTACTTC.

CDR3 DNA: TGCGCCAGCCGACTAGCGGCCCCCTACGAGCAGTACTTC. Protein product: CASRLAAPYEQYF. The chain recombines TRBV5-1 with TRBJ2-7, with 9 bases that match TRBD2. Germline loops: CDR1 SGHRS, CDR2 YFSETQ. This CDR3 spans 13 amino acids. V shed 7 bases, J shed 2 bases, and the junction held 4 bases outside the gene matches.

V and J are TRBV11-2 and TRBJ1-2; D unresolved. CDR1 is SGHAT and CDR2 is FQNNGV in the germline V gene. The CDR3 has 15 amino acids. The V gene lost 1 base and the J gene lost 4 bases, with 13 bases spanning the gap. The CDR3: CASSLVSGFLYGYTF. The CDR3 DNA reads TGTGCCAGCAGCTTAGTCTCAGGTTTCCTCTATGGCTACACCTTC.

The CDR3 region has the DNA TGTGCCAGCAGCTTAGGACTAGTTTTCTACAATGAGCAGTTCTTC. Residues: CASSLGLVFYNEQFF. The genes are TRBV13 and TRBJ2-1; a possible D gene is TRBD2 (5 bases). Between the trimmed V and J ends, which lost 0 bases and 3 bases, there was a span of 9 bases. This CDR3 comprises 15 residues. From germline, CDR1 is PRHDT and CDR2 FYEKMQ (reference sequence).

The V gene is TRBV29-1, the J gene TRBJ1-2; 7 bases are a match to TRBD1. The CDR3 consists of 13 residues. The V gene's germline CDR1 is SQVTM and CDR2 ANQGSEA. The V segment lost 7 bases and the J segment 2 bases; nucleotides outside the gene matches: 7. The CDR3 bases are TGCAGCGCCGCAGTGACAGGGAACTATGGCTACACCTTC. Translation: CSAAVTGNYGYTF.

This sequence joins TRBV11-2 and TRBJ1-2; 11 positions match TRBD1. V was pared by 0 bases and J by 6 bases, with 6 bases of the junction left unmatched. CDR3 size: 16 residues. The germline gives CDR1 SGHAT, CDR2 FQNNGV. CDR3 in amino acids: CASSLDGTGGEDGYTF. The DNA of the CDR3 is TGTGCCAGCAGCTTAGATGGGACAGGGGGAGAGGATGGCTACACCTTC.

The chain carries TRBV14 and TRBJ2-5; 12 bases are shared with TRBD2. The CDR3 is made up of 18 amino acids. Germline V gene sequence: CDR1 SGHDN, CDR2 FVKESK. The ends lost 4 bases at V and 7 bases at J; junction bases unmatched: 16. The CDR3 reads CASSPRLAGAIRGGTQYF. In nucleotides, the CDR3 is TGTGCCAGCAGCCCCCGACTAGCGGGGGCCATCCGGGGTGGGACCCAGTACTTC.

This chain joins TRBV9 and TRBJ2-3, with D perhaps matching TRBD1 (6 bases). The CDR3 has 16 residues. Germline V lookup: CDR1 SGDLS, CDR2 YYNGEE. Between the trimmed V and J ends, which lost 0 bases and 6 bases, there was a span of 17 bases. The CDR3 loop reads CASSVGTVLSADTQYF. The CDR3 DNA reads as TGTGCCAGCAGCGTAGGGACAGTTCTATCAGCGGATACGCAGTATTTT.

The DNA for the CDR3 is TGCGCCAGCAGCCAAGGATACGACACGGCCTACGAGCAGTACTTC. Protein sequence: CASSQGYDTAYEQYF. The J gene is TRBJ2-7, the V gene TRBV4-3; D gene unclear. The germline gives CDR1 LGHNA, CDR2 YSLEER. The V end lost 1 base, the J end lost 2 bases, and 12 bases lay between the germline ends. The CDR3 extends over 15 amino acids.

The chain uses TRBV4-3 and TRBJ2-5; D possibly corresponds to TRBD2 (5 bases). Trimming shortened V by 3 bases and J by 2 bases, and 7 bases separated the two germline ends. Per germline, CDR1 LGHNA and CDR2 YSLEER. The CDR3 contains 13 residues. The chain's CDR3 is CASSHTSQETQYF. CDR3 in DNA: TGCGCCAGCAGCCATACTAGTCAAGAGACCCAGTACTTC.

This clone is a singleton in its sample. The chain couples TRBV7-9 to TRBJ1-3; D is possibly TRBD1 (6 bases). Germline V lookup: CDR1 SEHNR, CDR2 FQNEAQ (reference sequence). The CDR3 spans 14 residues. Trimming took 1 base from V and 3 from J, leaving 7 bases between them. CDR3 in DNA: TGTGCCAGCAGCTTAGGGGGGCTTGGAAACACCATATATTTT. Amino acids: CASSLGGLGNTIYF.

V usage is TRBV7-9 and J usage is TRBJ2-7, with no clear D. This CDR3 region has 17 residues. V dropped 5 bases and J dropped 2 bases, with 22 bases sitting between them. Per the germline V gene, CDR1 is SEHNR and CDR2 is FQNEAQ (reference sequence). CDR3: CASSPTRGQPDAYEQYF. The CDR3 region has the DNA TGTGCCAGCAGCCCGACCCGCGGCCAGCCTGACGCCTACGAGCAGTACTTC. Supplemented by reference TRBV7-9 and TRBJ2-7, the full variable domain reads DTGVSQNPRHKITKRGQNVTFRCDPISEHNRLYWYRQTLGQGPEFLTYFQNEAQLEKSRLLSDRFSAERPKGSFSTLEIQRTEQGDSAMYLCASSPTRGQPDAYEQYFGPGTRLTVT.

CDR3 sequence: CASSPRAQGGNSPLHF. The CDR3 DNA reads TGTGCCAGCTCACCACGGGCCCAGGGAGGTAATTCACCCCTCCACTTT. This chain connects TRBV18 to TRBJ1-6; a weak D match, TRBD1 (5 bases). Trimming cost V 1 base and J 6 bases, with 13 bases left between them. There are 16 residues in the CDR3. Germline V gives CDR1 KGHSH, CDR2 LQKENI.

The chain carries TRBV19 and TRBJ2-1; the match to TRBD1 covers 9 bases. Germline V gene data show CDR1 as LNHDA and CDR2 as SQIVND (reference sequence). After removal of 3 bases from V and 8 bases from J, the junction contained 8 bases not matched to a gene. The CDR3 runs 15 residues. Here the CDR3 reads CASSIGQGSLDEQFF. DNA of the CDR3: TGTGCCAGTAGTATCGGACAGGGGAGCCTCGATGAGCAGTTCTTC.

The chain carries TRBV4-1 and TRBJ2-1, with 11 bases that match TRBD2. CDR1 and CDR2 from the germline V gene are MGHRA and YSYEKL. The V and J ends lost 4 bases and 12 bases, in that order; junction bases with no gene match: 11. The CDR3 consists of 15 residues. The CDR3 here is CASSPLAGATMMQFF. CDR3 nucleotide sequence: TGCGCCAGCAGCCCACTAGCGGGGGCCACAATGATGCAGTTCTTC.

The V call is TRBV6-1, the J call TRBJ2-2, with a possible D match to TRBD1 (5 bases). CDR3 size: 14 residues. Trimming left V 5 bases short and J 4 bases short, with 11 bases between. The germline CDR1 and CDR2 sequences are MNHNS and SASEGT. The CDR3 DNA reads TGTGCCAGCAGTCCCTCAAGGGGCACCGGGGAGCTGTTTTTT. It translates to CASSPSRGTGELFF.

The V gene is TRBV28, the J gene TRBJ2-7, with 13 bases lining up with TRBD2. Trimming removed 4 bases from V and 7 bases from J; junction bases left unmatched: 13. The CDR3 covers 17 residues. Per the germline V gene, CDR1 is MDHEN and CDR2 is SYDVKM. The CDR3 DNA follows: TGTGCCAGCAGTTCCCCCCGACTAGCGGGGGGATACGGGGAGCAGTACTTC. It codes for CASSSPRLAGGYGEQYF.

The V gene is TRBV4-1, the J gene TRBJ1-1; D is perhaps TRBD1 (5 bases). Deletions cut 2 bases from V and 4 bases from J, with 17 bases between. Per the germline V gene, CDR1 is MGHRA and CDR2 is YSYEKL. The CDR3 extends over 16 amino acids. As DNA, the CDR3 is TGCGCCAGCAGCCAATCGGCAGGGTTTCGTGGCACTGAAGCTTTCTTT. Translating it yields CASSQSAGFRGTEAFF.